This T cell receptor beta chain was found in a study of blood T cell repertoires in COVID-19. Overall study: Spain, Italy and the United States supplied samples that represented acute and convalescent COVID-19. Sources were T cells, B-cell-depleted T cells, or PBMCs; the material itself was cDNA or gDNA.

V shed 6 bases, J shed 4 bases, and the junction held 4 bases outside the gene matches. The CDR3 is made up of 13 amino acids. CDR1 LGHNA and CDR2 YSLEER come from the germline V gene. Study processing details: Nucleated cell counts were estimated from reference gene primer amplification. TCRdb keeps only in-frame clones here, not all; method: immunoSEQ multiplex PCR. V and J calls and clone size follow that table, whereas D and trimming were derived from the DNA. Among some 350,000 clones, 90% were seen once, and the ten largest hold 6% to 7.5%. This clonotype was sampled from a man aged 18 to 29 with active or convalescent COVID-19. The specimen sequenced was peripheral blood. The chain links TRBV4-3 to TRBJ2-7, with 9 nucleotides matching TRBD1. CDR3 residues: CASSSGTGYEQYF. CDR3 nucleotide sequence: TGCGCCAGCAGTAGTGGGACAGGGTACGAGCAGTACTTC.